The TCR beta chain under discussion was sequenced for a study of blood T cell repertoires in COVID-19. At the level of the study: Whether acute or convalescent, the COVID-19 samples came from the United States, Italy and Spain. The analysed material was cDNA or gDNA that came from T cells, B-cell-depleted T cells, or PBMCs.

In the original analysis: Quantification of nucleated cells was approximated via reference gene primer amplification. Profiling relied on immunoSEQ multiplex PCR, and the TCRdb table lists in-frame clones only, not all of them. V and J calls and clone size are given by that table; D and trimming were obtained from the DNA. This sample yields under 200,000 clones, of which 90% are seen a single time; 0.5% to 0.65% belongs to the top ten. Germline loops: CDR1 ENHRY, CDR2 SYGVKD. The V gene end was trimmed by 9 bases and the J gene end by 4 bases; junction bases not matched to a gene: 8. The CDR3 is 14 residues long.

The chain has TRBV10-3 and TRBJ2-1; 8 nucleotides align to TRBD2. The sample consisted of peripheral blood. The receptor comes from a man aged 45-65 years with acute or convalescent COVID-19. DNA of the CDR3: TGTGCCATAACCTCAGCGGGAGAGTACAATGAGCAGTTCTTC. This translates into CAITSAGEYNEQFF.